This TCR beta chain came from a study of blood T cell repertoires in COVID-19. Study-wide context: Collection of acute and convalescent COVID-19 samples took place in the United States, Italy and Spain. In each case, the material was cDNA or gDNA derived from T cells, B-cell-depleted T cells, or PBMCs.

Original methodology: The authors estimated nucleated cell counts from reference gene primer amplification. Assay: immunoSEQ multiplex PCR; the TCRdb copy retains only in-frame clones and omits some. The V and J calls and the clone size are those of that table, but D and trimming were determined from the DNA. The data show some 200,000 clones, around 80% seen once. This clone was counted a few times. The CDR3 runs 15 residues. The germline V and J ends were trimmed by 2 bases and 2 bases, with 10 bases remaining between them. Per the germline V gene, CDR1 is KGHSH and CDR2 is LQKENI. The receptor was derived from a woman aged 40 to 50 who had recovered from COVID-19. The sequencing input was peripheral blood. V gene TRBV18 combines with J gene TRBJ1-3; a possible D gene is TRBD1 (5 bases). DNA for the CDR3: TGTGCCAGCTCACCAACCAGGGCTGCTGGAAACACCATATATTTT. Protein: CASSPTRAAGNTIYF. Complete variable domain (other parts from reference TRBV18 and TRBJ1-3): NAGVMQNPRHLVRRRGQEARLRCSPMKGHSHVYWYRQLPEEGLKFMVYLQKENIIDESGMPKERFSAEFPKEGPSILRIQQVVRGDSAAYFCASSPTRAAGNTIYFGEGSWLTVV.